This TCR beta chain was obtained from a study of early T cells in non-severe SARS-CoV-2 infection. This clonotype was observed at least ten times. The germline V and J ends were trimmed by 4 bases and 6 bases, with 11 bases remaining between them. This CDR3 contains 12 residues. The germline V gene encodes CDR1 SGDLS and CDR2 YYNGEE. TCRdb fed the 5' RACE reads into MiXCR, producing one record per CDR3 protein. Here the sample spans around 70,000 distinct CDR3 sequences, roughly a sixth being singletons. This TCR was sampled from an adult who was a healthcare worker with PCR-confirmed SARS-CoV-2 infection or an uninfected control (not recorded which). This chain uses TRBV9 with TRBJ2-7; maybe TRBD1 (6 bases). Source material: whole blood. This CDR3 reads CASSLTGSEQYF. The DNA of the CDR3 is TGTGCCAGCAGCTTAACAGGGAGCGAGCAGTACTTC. Variable domain in full (rest from reference TRBV9 and TRBJ2-7): DSGVTQTPKHLITATGQRVTLRCSPRSGDLSVYWYQQSLDQGLQFLIQYYNGEERAKGNILERFSAQQFPDLHSELNLSSLELGDSALYFCASSLTGSEQYFGPGTRLTVT.